This T cell receptor beta chain was observed in a study of CD8 T cells in ankylosing spondylitis. 5'-RACE, quantitative and with molecular barcodes, yielded the TCR beta libraries. TCRdb reprocessed the 5' RACE reads via MiXCR and lists one record per CDR3 protein. The sample shows roughly 200,000 distinct CDR3 sequences, roughly 12% of them seen only once. The V and J ends lost 3 bases and 7 bases respectively, with 13 bases between them. Germline values: CDR1 MNHEY, CDR2 SMNVEV (reference sequence). The CDR3 consists of 13 residues. This clonotype was counted a few times. The antigen is undetermined. Study-level points and caveats: Characteristic, it appeared, of ankylosing spondylitis blood was a TCR beta motif of eight highly homologous variants. In synovial fluid and blood from reactive arthritis, some motif variants were previously reported. From matched ankylosing spondylitis synovial fluid, disease-linked clones were reportedly recovered at significantly enriched levels.

The sequence was obtained from a male donor with ankylosing spondylitis or in good health (not recorded which). The J gene is TRBJ2-7, the V gene TRBV27; D may be TRBD1 (7 bases). Sequencing was carried out using blood, either unsorted or a sorted T cell fraction (not recorded which). The CDR3 is CASSFRGAQEQYF. The DNA of the CDR3 is TGTGCCAGCAGTTTCAGGGGGGCGCAAGAGCAGTACTTC.